The 26 T cell receptor beta chains listed next were all sequenced from one sample in a study of radiotherapy plus CTLA-4 blockade in lung cancer. The data were produced by immunoSEQ multiplex PCR, yet TCRdb's version contains in-frame clones alone and is incomplete. Of tens of thousands of clones in the sample, around 87% were seen once. Source: peripheral blood, taken from a patient treated with radiotherapy plus ipilimumab. The source of these receptors is a human donor with non-small cell lung cancer that progressed on radiotherapy plus ipilimumab.

J is TRBJ2-7 and V is TRBV11-2; D is undetermined. The CDR3 consists of 12 residues. Germline CDR1 reads SGHAT; CDR2 reads FQNNGV. Trimming removed 3 bases at V and 4 bases at J, with 7 bases between. CDR3 sequence reads: CASSFLEYEQYF. The CDR3, as DNA: TGTGCCAGCAGCTTCCTCGAATACGAGCAGTACTTC.

The J gene is TRBJ1-1, the V gene TRBV2, with D hard to call. The CDR3 is made up of 14 amino acids. Per the germline V gene, CDR1 is SNHLY and CDR2 is FYNNEI. V lost 6 bases and J lost 4, with 15 bases in between. Here the CDR3 reads CASSGEMVVTEAFF. The CDR3 DNA reads as TGTGCCAGCAGCGGGGAAATGGTTGTCACTGAAGCTTTCTTT.

The V and J genes are TRBV12-5 and TRBJ2-5; D gene uncertain. The CDR3 runs 11 residues. Trimming stripped 3 bases from V and 4 bases from J, with 3 bases between. Germline CDR1 and CDR2: LGHNT and FRNRAP. The CDR3 coding sequence is TGTGCTAGTGGTTTCACAGAGACCCAGTACTTC. Its translation is CASGFTETQYF.

The rearrangement joins TRBV7-2 to TRBJ2-7; 11 bases match TRBD1. Trimming removed 0 bases from V and 7 bases from J; junction bases left unmatched: 5. The CDR3 runs 15 residues. The V gene's germline CDR1 is SGHTA and CDR2 FQGNSA. CDR3 protein: CASSLARTGGPEQYF. CDR3 coding DNA: TGTGCCAGCAGCTTAGCGCGGACAGGGGGCCCTGAGCAGTACTTC.

This chain links TRBV5-1 with TRBJ1-1, with D perhaps matching TRBD1 (6 bases). The CDR3 runs to 19 residues. The V gene lost 0 bases and the J gene lost 0 bases, with 21 bases spanning the gap. CDR1 SGHRS and CDR2 YFSETQ come from the germline V gene. The CDR3, as DNA: TGCGCCAGCAGCTTGGTATTCGTGGGCAGGGGACTTATGAACACTGAAGCTTTCTTT. Translating it yields CASSLVFVGRGLMNTEAFF. Filled out from reference TRBV5-1 and TRBJ1-1, the complete variable domain reads KAGVTQTPRYLIKTRGQQVTLSCSPISGHRSVSWYQQTPGQGLQFLFEYFSETQRNKGNFPGRFSGRQFSNSRSEMNVSTLELGDSALYLCASSLVFVGRGLMNTEAFFGQGTRLTVV.

The rearrangement uses TRBV2 and TRBJ1-1, with no clear D. The CDR3 contains 13 residues. V dropped 10 bases and J dropped 1 base, with 13 bases sitting between them. The germline gives CDR1 SNHLY, CDR2 FYNNEI. DNA for the CDR3: TGTGCCATCAAAGGTCCGTGGAACACTGAAGCTTTCTTT. The encoded protein is CAIKGPWNTEAFF.

This chain connects TRBV30 to TRBJ2-7; TRBD1 matches at 9 bases. The V gene end was trimmed by 2 bases and the J gene end by 1 base; junction bases not matched to a gene: 3. The CDR3 is 14 residues long. Germline CDR1 is GTSNPN and CDR2 is SVGIG (reference sequence). The CDR3 loop reads CAWSFGTGSYEQYF. The CDR3, as DNA: TGTGCCTGGAGTTTTGGGACAGGGTCCTACGAGCAGTACTTC.

A few counts support this clone. The rearrangement joins TRBV6-5 to TRBJ2-7, with D possibly being TRBD2 (6 bases). V was cut by 5 bases and J by 5 bases, with 16 bases left in between. The CDR3 runs to 14 residues. CDR1 and CDR2 (germline): MNHEY, SVGAGI. In nucleotides, the CDR3 is TGTGCCAGCAGTGAAGAAGGAGGGCTGCACGAGCAGTACTTC. It specifies CASSEEGGLHEQYF.

CDR3 loop: CASSPPVAKNIQYF. The CDR3 DNA reads TGTGCCAGCTCACCTCCGGTAGCCAAAAACATTCAGTACTTC. The chain joins TRBV18 to TRBJ2-4; D unresolved. The length of the CDR3 is 14 residues. CDR1 and CDR2 from the germline V gene are KGHSH and LQKENI. Between the trimmed V and J ends, which lost 3 bases and 0 bases, there was a span of 6 bases.

The J gene is TRBJ2-5, the V gene TRBV15, with D perhaps TRBD2 (5 bases). Trimming pared 1 base from V and 5 bases from J, leaving 5 bases between. This CDR3 contains 12 residues. Germline V gene data show CDR1 as LNHNV and CDR2 as YYDKDF (reference sequence). The CDR3 loop reads CATSRGGETQYF. DNA for the CDR3: TGTGCCACCAGCAGAGGAGGGGAGACCCAGTACTTC.

The V call is TRBV19, the J call TRBJ1-5; TRBD1 might be the D (6 bases). With 6 bases removed from V and 1 base from J, the gap between germline ends came to 19 bases. The CDR3 spans 17 residues. The germline gives CDR1 LNHDA, CDR2 SQIVND (reference sequence). Here the CDR3 reads CASRAGAILLSNQPQHF. CDR3 in DNA: TGTGCCAGTAGGGCAGGGGCCATCCTTTTAAGCAATCAGCCCCAGCATTTT.

This clone turned up a few times. V and J are TRBV4-3 and TRBJ1-2, with D uncertain. V lost 1 base and J lost 5, with 14 bases in between. Germline CDR1 reads LGHNA; CDR2 reads YSLEER. CDR3 length equals 15 residues. DNA for the CDR3: TGCGCCAGCAGCCAAGGGAAACGGGGTAGGTATGGCTACACCTTC. Protein sequence: CASSQGKRGRYGYTF.

V gene TRBV7-9 combines with J gene TRBJ2-7; the D gene is possibly TRBD1 (5 bases). Germline assignment: CDR1 SEHNR and CDR2 FQNEAQ (reference sequence). Trimming removed 6 bases at V and 6 bases at J, with 15 bases between. The CDR3 consists of 13 residues. In DNA, the CDR3 is TGTGCCAGCAGGGAAATCACAGGCTCCGAGCAGTACTTC. Amino acids: CASREITGSEQYF.

The chain carries TRBV29-1 and TRBJ2-6; D gene uncertain. Trimming pared 4 bases from V and 0 bases from J, leaving 4 bases between. The germline gives CDR1 SQVTM, CDR2 ANQGSEA. The CDR3 contains 13 residues. CDR3 in amino acids: CSVAHSGANVLTF. In DNA form, the CDR3 reads TGCAGCGTTGCTCACTCTGGGGCCAACGTCCTGACTTTC.

The chain links TRBV5-1 to TRBJ2-3; TRBD2 matches 7 bases. J was trimmed by 2 bases and V by 0 bases; bases with no gene match: 9. The CDR3 consists of 17 residues. The V gene's germline CDR1 is SGHRS and CDR2 YFSETQ. For the CDR3, the DNA is TGCGCCAGCAGCTTGGGGGCTAGCGGACCCAACACAGATACGCAGTATTTT. Translation gives CASSLGASGPNTDTQYF. Full variable domain (outside the CDR3, taken from reference TRBV5-1 and TRBJ2-3): KAGVTQTPRYLIKTRGQQVTLSCSPISGHRSVSWYQQTPGQGLQFLFEYFSETQRNKGNFPGRFSGRQFSNSRSEMNVSTLELGDSALYLCASSLGASGPNTDTQYFGPGTRLTVL.

The chain links TRBV2 to TRBJ2-1; D tentatively reads TRBD1 or TRBD2 (5 bases each). Trimming left V 6 bases short and J 1 base short, with 13 bases between. The CDR3 is 15 residues long. CDR1 and CDR2 from the germline V gene are SNHLY and FYNNEI. The CDR3 sequence is CASSSEGLSYNEQFF. In DNA, the CDR3 is TGTGCCAGCAGCTCAGAGGGGTTATCCTACAATGAGCAGTTCTTC.

The rearrangement links TRBV28 to TRBJ1-1, with D hard to call. Germline V gene lookup returns CDR1 MDHEN and CDR2 SYDVKM. This CDR3 region has 13 residues. Trimming shortened V by 2 bases and J by 11 bases, and 15 bases separated the two germline ends. CDR3 in amino acids: CASSLAGPFSAFF. CDR3 in DNA: TGTGCCAGCAGTTTAGCTGGTCCATTTTCCGCTTTCTTT. Drawing the rest from reference TRBV28 and TRBJ1-1, the complete variable domain is DVKVTQSSRYLVKRTGEKVFLECVQDMDHENMFWYRQDPGLGLRLIYFSYDVKMKEKGDIPEGYSVSREKKERFSLILESASTNQTSMYLCASSLAGPFSAFFGQGTRLTVV.

V is TRBV5-4 and J is TRBJ2-5, with 10 bases fitting TRBD2. The J call may be mistaken, given a closer DNA end match to TRBJ2-7. The CDR3 runs to 15 residues. CDR1 and CDR2 from the germline V gene are SGHNT and YYREEE (reference sequence). The DNA for the CDR3 is TGTGCCAGCAGGGCCCAGGCTAGCGGGAGCTACGAGCAGTACTTC. Its translation: CASRAQASGSYEQYF.

This chain connects TRBV6-5 to TRBJ2-7; 10 nucleotides line up with TRBD2. V was pared by 3 bases and J by 6 bases, with 8 bases of the junction left unmatched. CDR1 and CDR2 from the germline V gene are MNHEY and SVGAGI. The CDR3 has 15 residues. This chain's CDR3 is CASSYALAGAGEQYF. The CDR3 nucleotides are TGTGCCAGCAGTTATGCCCTAGCGGGGGCCGGCGAGCAGTACTTC.

The chain has TRBV19 and TRBJ2-7; the match to TRBD1 covers 7 bases. Germline CDR1 and CDR2: LNHDA and SQIVND (reference sequence). The J segment lost 2 bases and the V segment lost 5 bases, leaving 3 bases of the junction unmatched. CDR3 length equals 13 residues. CDR3 sequence: CASSYRGAYEQYF. CDR3 nucleotides: TGTGCCAGTAGTTACAGGGGCGCCTACGAGCAGTACTTC.

The chain is built from TRBV27 and TRBJ2-1; 8 bases are shared with TRBD2. Trimming took 3 bases from V and 0 from J; bases not matched to a gene: 4. Germline values: CDR1 MNHEY, CDR2 SMNVEV (reference sequence). This CDR3 region has 16 residues. The CDR3 reads CASSFSGTSSYNEQFF. The CDR3 DNA reads TGTGCCAGCAGTTTCTCCGGGACTAGCTCCTACAATGAGCAGTTCTTC.

V is TRBV7-9 and J is TRBJ1-1, with a possible D match to TRBD1 (5 bases). The V gene's germline CDR1 is SEHNR and CDR2 FQNEAQ (reference sequence). V lost 4 bases and J 1 base, leaving 13 bases between the germline ends. The CDR3 runs to 15 residues. The DNA of the CDR3 is TGTGCCAGCAGCTATTCCCGTGACAGGAACACTGAAGCTTTCTTT. Translated: CASSYSRDRNTEAFF.

The chain combines TRBV7-9 with TRBJ2-7; D is undetermined. Trimming pared 5 bases from V and 0 bases from J, leaving 5 bases between. The CDR3 extends over 12 amino acids. Germline V gene data show CDR1 as SEHNR and CDR2 as FQNEAQ (reference sequence). CDR3 residues: CASSPNSYEQYF. DNA of the CDR3: TGTGCCAGCAGCCCGAACTCCTACGAGCAGTACTTC. Full variable domain (outside the CDR3, taken from reference TRBV7-9 and TRBJ2-7): DTGVSQNPRHKITKRGQNVTFRCDPISEHNRLYWYRQTLGQGPEFLTYFQNEAQLEKSRLLSDRFSAERPKGSFSTLEIQRTEQGDSAMYLCASSPNSYEQYFGPGTRLTVT.

The chain links TRBV5-4 to TRBJ1-6; TRBD1 aligns across 7 bases. Germline CDR1 is SGHNT and CDR2 is YYREEE (reference sequence). This CDR3 is 15 amino acids long. V lost 4 bases and J lost 5; bases outside the gene matches: 6. CDR3: CASSKSGTDNSPLHF. The DNA of the CDR3 is TGTGCCAGCAGCAAATCGGGGACAGATAATTCACCCCTCCACTTT.

V gene TRBV4-3 combines with J gene TRBJ2-7; D gene uncertain. The CDR3 totals 14 residues. V shed 0 bases and J shed 1 base, with 7 bases lying between them. The germline gives CDR1 LGHNA, CDR2 YSLEER. The CDR3 here is CASSQEESSYEQYF. DNA of the CDR3: TGCGCCAGCAGCCAAGAGGAATCGTCCTACGAGCAGTACTTC.

The V call is TRBV11-3, the J call TRBJ2-5; 12 positions match TRBD2. The CDR3 runs to 18 residues. CDR1 and CDR2 (germline): SGHNT, YENEEA. J gave up 0 bases and V 1 base, and 6 bases lay outside the gene matches. CDR3 DNA sequence: TGTGCCAGCAGCTTAGGGACTAGCGGGGCGAGTTACCAAGAGACCCAGTACTTC. Its translation is CASSLGTSGASYQETQYF.